These 21 T cell receptor beta chains share one sample of origin, sequenced in a study of T cell repertoires in cytomegalovirus infection. From the reads, TCRdb called clonotypes with MiXCR, one entry per CDR3 protein. The sample contains more than 150,000 distinct CDR3 sequences, around 20% of which appear only once. The sample taken for sequencing was PBMCs. All receptors come from a human donor in good health (CMV status not recorded). Some clones in this sample may be carry-over from other donors' samples.

The rearrangement links TRBV6-1 to TRBJ1-2; 7 bases are a match to TRBD1. The CDR3 spans 15 residues. Germline-derived CDR1 and CDR2 are MNHNS and SASEGT. Germline trimming cut 0 bases from V and 4 bases from J; bases unmatched to any gene: 5. The CDR3 region is CASSEAGTASYGYTF. CDR3 nucleotide sequence: TGTGCCAGCAGTGAAGCTGGGACAGCATCCTATGGCTACACCTTC.

This clonotype was seen ten or more times. V is TRBV7-2 and J is TRBJ2-7; TRBD1 matches at 9 bases. The V and J ends lost 1 base and 4 bases, in that order; junction bases with no gene match: 11. The CDR3 is 17 residues long. Germline loops: CDR1 SGHTA, CDR2 FQGNSA. For the CDR3, the DNA is TGTGCCAGCAGCTTAGGGCGTGCGGGACAGGGCTTATACGAGCAGTACTTC. It translates to CASSLGRAGQGLYEQYF.

V is TRBV20-1 and J is TRBJ2-2; no clear D. The CDR3 covers 15 residues. CDR1 DFQATT and CDR2 SNEGSKA come from the germline V gene (reference sequence). The V end lost 6 bases, the J end lost 4 bases, and 18 bases lay between the germline ends. Written as DNA, the CDR3 is TGCAGTGCCGAGCGCCTTCCGGGCGCCACCGGGGAGCTGTTTTTT. Translated: CSAERLPGATGELFF.

The rearrangement joins TRBV6-2 or TRBV6-3 to TRBJ2-2, with D possibly matching TRBD2 (5 bases). This CDR3 is 17 amino acids long. The germline gives CDR1 MNHEY, CDR2 SVGEGT. Trimming pared 7 bases from V and 4 bases from J, leaving 22 bases between. The DNA of the CDR3 is TGTGCCAGCACCACGAATTTGCGAGGGCCCGTCACCGGGGAGCTGTTTTTT. It translates to CASTTNLRGPVTGELFF.

This clonotype was counted between two and nine times. The gene calls are TRBV12-3 or TRBV12-4 and TRBJ1-1, with D unclear. The CDR3 consists of 14 residues. The V gene lost 6 bases and the J gene lost 0 bases, with 11 bases spanning the gap. In nucleotides, the CDR3 is TGTGCCAGCAGCCGGAGCAACATGAACACTGAAGCTTTCTTT. Translated, it gives CASSRSNMNTEAFF.

This clonotype was detected ten times or more. The chain uses TRBV7-3 and TRBJ1-1; D is ambiguous. The V and J ends lost 5 bases and 1 base respectively, with 14 bases between them. Germline lookup yields CDR1 SGHTA and CDR2 FQGTGA. The CDR3 is 15 amino acids. In DNA form, the CDR3 reads TGTGCCAGCAGCCAAATAAAGGAACGGAACACTGAAGCTTTCTTT. Translated: CASSQIKERNTEAFF.

This CDR3 reads CASSIAHTDTQYF. CDR3 nucleotide sequence: TGTGCCAGTAGTATAGCTCACACAGATACGCAGTATTTT. The J gene is TRBJ2-3, the V gene TRBV19; D is unresolved. V gave up 1 base and J gave up 2 bases, with 4 bases separating them. This CDR3 comprises 13 residues. Germline-derived CDR1 and CDR2 are LNHDA and SQIVND (reference sequence).

This clonotype came up a few times. V and J are TRBV7-2 and TRBJ1-1; tentatively, D is TRBD1 (5 bases). The V gene's germline CDR1 is SGHTA and CDR2 FQGNSA. This CDR3 is built from 16 residues. The V end was cut by 2 bases, the J end by 4 bases, with 17 bases between. The CDR3 here is CASSLPTDLVVTEAFF. In DNA form, the CDR3 reads TGTGCCAGCAGCTTACCGACAGACCTAGTAGTCACTGAAGCTTTCTTT. Full variable domain (rest looked up from reference TRBV7-2 and TRBJ1-1): GAGVSQSPSNKVTEKGKDVELRCDPISGHTALYWYRQSLGQGLEFLIYFQGNSAPDKSGLPSDRFSAERTGGSVSTLTIQRTQQEDSAVYLCASSLPTDLVVTEAFFGQGTRLTVV.

The chain combines TRBV29-1 with TRBJ1-1, with D perhaps matching TRBD1 (6 bases). V lost 1 base and J 0 bases, leaving 9 bases between the germline ends. The CDR3 has 14 residues. From germline, CDR1 is SQVTM and CDR2 ANQGSEA. Written as DNA, the CDR3 is TGCAGCGTTGAAGTGGGACACATGAACACTGAAGCTTTCTTT. Translating gives CSVEVGHMNTEAFF.

This clonotype was picked up many times. The chain has TRBV7-2 and TRBJ1-5; possible D gene TRBD1, 5 bases. The CDR3 is 15 residues long. CDR1 is SGHTA, CDR2 FQGNSA, per germline. V was trimmed by 5 bases and J by 1 base, leaving 12 bases between them. CDR3 residues: CASSLQGSSNQPQHF. CDR3 coding DNA: TGTGCCAGCAGCCTCCAGGGCTCCAGCAATCAGCCCCAGCATTTT. The full variable domain, completed using reference TRBV7-2 and TRBJ1-5, is GAGVSQSPSNKVTEKGKDVELRCDPISGHTALYWYRQSLGQGLEFLIYFQGNSAPDKSGLPSDRFSAERTGGSVSTLTIQRTQQEDSAVYLCASSLQGSSNQPQHFGDGTRLSIL.

V is TRBV7-8 and J is TRBJ2-5; 7 nucleotides line up with TRBD1. The CDR3 covers 14 residues. V dropped 2 bases and J dropped 4; count of bases not matched to a gene: 4. Germline V gene data show CDR1 as SGHVS and CDR2 as FQNEAQ. The CDR3 reads CASSLTTGRETQYF. CDR3 bases: TGTGCCAGCAGCTTAACGACAGGGCGAGAGACCCAGTACTTC.

This clonotype was observed a handful of times. V gene TRBV7-3 combines with J gene TRBJ2-1; 10 bases match TRBD2. Germline V gene lookup returns CDR1 SGHTA and CDR2 FQGTGA. V was pared by 3 bases and J by 0 bases, with 5 bases of the junction left unmatched. The CDR3 contains 17 residues. The CDR3 spells CASSLNPSGSSYNEQFF. In DNA form, the CDR3 reads TGTGCCAGCAGCTTGAATCCTAGCGGGAGCTCCTACAATGAGCAGTTCTTC.

The chain uses TRBV20-1 and TRBJ1-2, with no clear D. CDR3 length: 13 amino acids. The V gene's germline CDR1 is DFQATT and CDR2 SNEGSKA (reference sequence). The ends were cut back, 3 bases at V and 8 bases at J, with 16 bases in the middle. This CDR3 reads CSASTTDLLGYTF. The CDR3 DNA is TGCAGTGCTAGCACTACGGACCTGTTAGGCTACACCTTC.

This clonotype was picked up a small number of times. J is TRBJ2-1 and V is TRBV7-6; 13 positions agree with TRBD2. V dropped 5 bases and J dropped 8; count of bases not matched to a gene: 9. This CDR3 has 16 amino acids. CDR1 and CDR2 (germline): SGHVS, FNYEAQ. The chain's CDR3 is CASSTPGTSGIHEQFF. DNA of the CDR3: TGTGCCAGCAGCACCCCCGGGACTAGCGGGATCCATGAGCAGTTCTTC. The full variable domain, rest sourced from reference TRBV7-6 and TRBJ2-1, is GAGVSQSPRYKVTKRGQDVALRCDPISGHVSLYWYRQALGQGPEFLTYFNYEAQQDKSGLPNDRFSAERPEGSISTLTIQRTEQRDSAMYRCASSTPGTSGIHEQFFGPGTRLTVL.

The CDR3 protein is CASSGTSGGPSSSYEQYF. In DNA, the CDR3 is TGTGCCAGCAGCGGGACTAGCGGGGGGCCCTCCTCCTCCTACGAGCAGTACTTC. The chain recombines TRBV7-4 with TRBJ2-7, with 15 nucleotides matching TRBD2. Germline loops: CDR1 SGHVT, CDR2 SQSDAQ. The CDR3 has 18 amino acids. V trimming: 5 bases; J trimming: 0 bases; junction bases outside the gene matches: 8.

This clonotype has ten or more counts. V is TRBV2 and J is TRBJ1-1, with 8 bases lining up with TRBD1. With V trimmed by 6 bases and J by 3 bases, 6 bases remained unmatched. Germline loops: CDR1 SNHLY, CDR2 FYNNEI. The CDR3 has 14 residues. Here the CDR3 DNA reads TGTGCCAGCAGCCAGACAGGGGTGGACACTGAAGCTTTCTTT. It codes for CASSQTGVDTEAFF. Full variable domain (outside the CDR3, taken from reference TRBV2 and TRBJ1-1): EPEVTQTPSHQVTQMGQEVILRCVPISNHLYFYWYRQILGQKVEFLVSFYNNEISEKSEIFDDQFSVERPDGSNFTLKIRSTKLEDSAMYFCASSQTGVDTEAFFGQGTRLTVV.

CDR3 amino acids: CASSLLGMKNNEQFF. The CDR3 DNA reads as TGTGCCAGCAGTTTACTCGGCATGAAAAACAATGAGCAGTTCTTC. This chain links TRBV28 with TRBJ2-1, with D uncertain. V was cut by 2 bases and J by 5 bases, with 13 bases left in between. Germline CDR1 MDHEN, CDR2 SYDVKM. The CDR3 length is 15 residues.

The chain uses TRBV19 and TRBJ2-1; 7 nucleotides line up with TRBD1. This CDR3 has 14 residues. V shed 4 bases and J 6 bases; nucleotides not matched to a gene: 6. The V gene's germline CDR1 is LNHDA and CDR2 SQIVND (reference sequence). CDR3 DNA sequence: TGTGCCAGTAGTACCCGGGACAGCATCAATGAGCAGTTCTTC. Translating it yields CASSTRDSINEQFF. Filled out from reference TRBV19 and TRBJ2-1, the complete variable domain reads DGGITQSPKYLFRKEGQNVTLSCEQNLNHDAMYWYRQDPGQGLRLIYYSQIVNDFQKGDIAEGYSVSREKKESFPLTVTSAQKNPTAFYLCASSTRDSINEQFFGPGTRLTVL.

As to this clonotype: A much larger clone lies a single base off, so this may be a read error. The V gene is TRBV6-2 or TRBV6-3, the J gene TRBJ2-2, with 8 bases fitting TRBD1. The CDR3 spans 16 residues. Germline V gene lookup returns CDR1 MNHEY and CDR2 SVGEGT. The V and J ends lost 5 bases and 1 base, in that order; junction bases with no gene match: 6. CDR3 region: CASSNGQGWNTGELFF. The CDR3 DNA sequence: TGTGCCAGCAGTAACGGACAGGGATGGAACACCGGGGAGCTGTTTTTT.

This chain connects TRBV3-1 to TRBJ2-1; 10 bases match TRBD2. Trimming took 2 bases from V and 0 from J; bases not matched to a gene: 16. CDR1 is LGHDT and CDR2 is YNNKEL in the germline V gene (reference sequence). This CDR3 has 21 amino acids. For the CDR3, the DNA is TGTGCCAGCAGCCAAAACGCCTGGGGGCTAGCGGGAGAGAGCTCCTACAATGAGCAGTTCTTC. Translation gives CASSQNAWGLAGESSYNEQFF.

This clonotype has a handful of counts. The rearrangement joins TRBV6-6 to TRBJ1-6; D ambiguous. This CDR3 region has 14 residues. V lost 2 bases, J lost 7 bases, and 9 bases lay in between. CDR1 is MNHNY and CDR2 is SVGAGI in the germline V gene (reference sequence). Written as DNA, the CDR3 is TGTGCCAGCAGTTACGAAGGGAAAAATTCACCCCTCCACTTT. Residues: CASSYEGKNSPLHF.